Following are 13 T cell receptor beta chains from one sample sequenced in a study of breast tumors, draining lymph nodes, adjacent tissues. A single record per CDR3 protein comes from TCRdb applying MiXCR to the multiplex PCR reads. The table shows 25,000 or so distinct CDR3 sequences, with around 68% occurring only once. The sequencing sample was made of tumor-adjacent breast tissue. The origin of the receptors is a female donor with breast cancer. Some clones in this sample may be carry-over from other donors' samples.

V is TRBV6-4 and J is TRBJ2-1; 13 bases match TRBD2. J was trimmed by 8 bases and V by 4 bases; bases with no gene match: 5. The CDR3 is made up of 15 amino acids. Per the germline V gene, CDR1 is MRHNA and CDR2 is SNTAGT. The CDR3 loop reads CASSAGTSGNDEQFF. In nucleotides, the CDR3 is TGTGCCAGCAGTGCCGGGACTAGCGGGAACGATGAGCAGTTCTTC.

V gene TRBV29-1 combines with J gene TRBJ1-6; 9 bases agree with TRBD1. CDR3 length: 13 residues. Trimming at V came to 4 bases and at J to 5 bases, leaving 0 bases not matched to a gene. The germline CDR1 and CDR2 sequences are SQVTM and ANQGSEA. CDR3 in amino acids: CSVGDRDNSPLHF. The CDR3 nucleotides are TGCAGCGTTGGGGACAGGGATAATTCACCCCTCCACTTT. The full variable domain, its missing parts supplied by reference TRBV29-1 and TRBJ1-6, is SAVISQKPSRDICQRGTSLTIQCQVDSQVTMMFWYRQQPGQSLTLIATANQGSEATYESGFVIDKFPISRPNLTFSTLTVSNMSPEDSSIYLCSVGDRDNSPLHFGNGTRLTVT.

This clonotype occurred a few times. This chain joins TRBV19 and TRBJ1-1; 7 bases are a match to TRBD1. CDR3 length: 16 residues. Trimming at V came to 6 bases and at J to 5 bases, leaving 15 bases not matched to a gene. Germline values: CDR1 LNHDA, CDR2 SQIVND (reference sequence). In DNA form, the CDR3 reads TGTGCCAGTAGCAAGCAAAGCAGGGGGTTGATTACTGAAGCTTTCTTT. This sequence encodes CASSKQSRGLITEAFF.

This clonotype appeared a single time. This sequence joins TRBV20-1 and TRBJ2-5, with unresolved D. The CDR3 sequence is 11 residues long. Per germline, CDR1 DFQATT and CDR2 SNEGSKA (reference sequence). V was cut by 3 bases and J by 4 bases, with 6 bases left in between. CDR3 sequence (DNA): TGCAGTGCTAGTAAAGTAGAGACCCAGTACTTC. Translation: CSASKVETQYF.

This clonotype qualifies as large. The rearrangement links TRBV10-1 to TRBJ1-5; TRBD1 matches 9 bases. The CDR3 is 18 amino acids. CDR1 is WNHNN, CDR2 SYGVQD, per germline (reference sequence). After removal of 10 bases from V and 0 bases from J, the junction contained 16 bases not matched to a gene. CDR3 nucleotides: TGCGCCAAAGACCGGGACAGGGAGTATGGGGGTAGCAATCAGCCCCAGCATTTT. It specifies CAKDRDREYGGSNQPQHF.

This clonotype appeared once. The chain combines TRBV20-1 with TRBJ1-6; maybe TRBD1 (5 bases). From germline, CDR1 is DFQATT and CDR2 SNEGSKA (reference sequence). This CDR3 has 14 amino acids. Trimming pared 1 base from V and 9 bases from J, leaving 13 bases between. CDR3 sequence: CSARGSGEISPLHF. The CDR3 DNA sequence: TGCAGTGCTAGAGGTTCGGGGGAAATTTCACCCCTCCACTTT.

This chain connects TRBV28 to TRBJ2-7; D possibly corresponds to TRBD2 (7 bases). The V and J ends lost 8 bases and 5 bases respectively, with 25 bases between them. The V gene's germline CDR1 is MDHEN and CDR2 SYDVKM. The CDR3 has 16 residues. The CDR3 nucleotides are TGTGCCAGCTCGCGGGAACAGGGCGGGGGTACGGACGAGCAGTACTTC. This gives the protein CASSREQGGGTDEQYF.

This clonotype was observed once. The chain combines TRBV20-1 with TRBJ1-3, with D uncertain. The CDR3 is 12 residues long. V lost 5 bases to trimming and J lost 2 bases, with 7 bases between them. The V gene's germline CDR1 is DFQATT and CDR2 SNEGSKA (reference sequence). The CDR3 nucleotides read TGCAGTGCTCCTTATACTGGAAACACCATATATTTT. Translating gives CSAPYTGNTIYF.

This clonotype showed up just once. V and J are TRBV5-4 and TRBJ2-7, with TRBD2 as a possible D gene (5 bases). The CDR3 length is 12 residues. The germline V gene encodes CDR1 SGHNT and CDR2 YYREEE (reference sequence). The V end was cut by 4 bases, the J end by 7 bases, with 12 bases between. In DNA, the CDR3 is TGTGCCAGCAGCCTTAGACCGGGAGAGCAGTACTTC. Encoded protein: CASSLRPGEQYF.

The CDR3 coding sequence is TGTGCCAGCAGCTCGCAAGACAGCTACGAGCAGTACTTC. This sequence encodes CASSSQDSYEQYF. J is TRBJ2-7 and V is TRBV11-2, with TRBD1 as a possible D gene (5 bases). The ends were cut back, 4 bases at V and 3 bases at J, with 10 bases in the middle. The CDR3 has 13 amino acids. Per germline, CDR1 SGHAT and CDR2 FQNNGV.

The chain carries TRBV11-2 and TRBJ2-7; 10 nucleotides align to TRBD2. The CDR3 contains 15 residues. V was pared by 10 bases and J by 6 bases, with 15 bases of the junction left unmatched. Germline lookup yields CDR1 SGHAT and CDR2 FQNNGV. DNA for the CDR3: TGTGCCACCCGGGGCGACAGCTTAGCGGGAGGCGAGCAGTACTTC. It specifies CATRGDSLAGGEQYF.

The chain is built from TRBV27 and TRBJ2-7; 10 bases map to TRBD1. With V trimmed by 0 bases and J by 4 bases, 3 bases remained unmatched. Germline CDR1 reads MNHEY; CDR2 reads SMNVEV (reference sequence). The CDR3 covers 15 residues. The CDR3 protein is CASSLSLGQGYEQYF. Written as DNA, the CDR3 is TGTGCCAGCAGTTTATCTTTGGGACAGGGGTACGAGCAGTACTTC.

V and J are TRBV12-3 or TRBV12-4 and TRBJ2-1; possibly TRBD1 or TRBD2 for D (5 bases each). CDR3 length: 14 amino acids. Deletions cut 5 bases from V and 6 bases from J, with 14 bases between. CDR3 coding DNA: TGTGCCAGCAGTACCGGGACCTCGGGCAATGAGCAGTTCTTC. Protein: CASSTGTSGNEQFF.